One T cell receptor beta chain is described in this entry. The target of this receptor is not known. The input lacks base qualities; no much larger clone sits a single base away. Each collaborating institution followed its own protocols to collect whole blood in K2EDTA tubes. For TCRbeta analysis, collaborators shipped samples in one of three forms: frozen whole blood, isolated PBMCs, or DNA extracted from either of those sample types. TCRbeta CDR3 regions were amplified from genomic DNA by means of the immunoSEQ Assay, a bias-controlled multiplex PCR. Concerning the study's data processing: Nucleated cell counts per sample were estimated from amplification of reference gene primers within the assay. To quantify the absolute abundance of each unique TCRbeta CDR3 rearrangement, sequence reads were collapsed and filtered. For each sample, productive Simpson clonality was calculated as the square root of Simpson's diversity index across productive rearrangements. Held by TCRdb, this immuneACCESS table contains in-frame sequences only and omits some clones. Under half of the omission traces to an unresolved V gene where checked; the cause of the rest is unknown. V and J calls and clone size follow that table, whereas D and trimming were derived from the DNA. Counted in this sample were under 200,000 clones; under 85% of them appeared once. The ten largest account for around 9.5% of the sample.

These data come from a study of blood T cell repertoires in COVID-19 (dated by TCRdb to the early 2020s). Turning to the overall study: Collaborator samples came from the United States, Italy and Spain and covered acute and convalescent phases of COVID-19. The dataset comprised deeply sampled blood TCRbeta repertoires from subjects exposed to, actively infected with, or recovered from COVID-19. The repertoires were made available in a free public database intended to serve as a resource for research on the immune response to SARS-CoV-2. A de-identified subject ID, COVID-19 status, age in years and sex were almost always included in the sample metadata. HLA class I and class II types, where available, came from metadata supplied by the sample provider rather than from assay-based typing. The material from the prospective study consisted of cDNA or gDNA derived from T cells, B-cell-depleted T cells, or PBMCs. Samples were obtained from the ongoing ImmuneRACE study (first 160 participants) and from some 1,200 subjects provided by 6 global collaborators. Results and caveats for the whole study, not just this receptor: How much clinical and demographic metadata was included differed by source and by participant, and the metadata was provided uncurated.

From cysteine to phenylalanine, the CDR3 is 13 amino acids long. The kept DNA is CDR3 alone, 39 bases in frame from the first base. CDR1 and CDR2, per the germline V gene (reference sequence), are SEHNR and FQNEAQ. Trimmed from V: 7 bases; trimmed from J: 7 bases; junction bases lacking a gene match: 9. The sequence joins TRBV7-9 to TRBJ1-2, and 7 junction bases match TRBD1. The sequence was collected from an elderly woman with acute or convalescent COVID-19. Material for sequencing was peripheral blood. The CDR3 reads as follows: CASTGGVEVGYTF. Read as DNA, the sequence is TGTGCCAGCACAGGGGGGGTAGAGGTTGGCTACACCTTC.